Below, 11 T cell receptor beta chains from the same sample are listed, as sequenced in a study of shared clonotypes between healthy human individuals (TCRdb year 2020). CD8 naive samples were obtained by positive selection for CCR7 among CD45RO-negative cells, yielding a CD45RA+CCR7+ population from which TemRA cells were excluded. Receptor amplification or capture employed the immunoSEQ multiplex PCR assay. The immuneACCESS repertoire file appears here via TCRdb, limited to in-frame rearrangements. These files lack a portion of the clones; in checked studies, under half of the deficit traces to unresolved V genes, and the cause of the others is not known. The sample includes more than 2 million clones, with around 93% observed a single time. Of the sample, about 1.6% falls within the top ten clones. The sequencing input was naive CD8+ T cells from PBMCs. Reading the label with the study, this specimen's cell subset or site is: CD45RA+CCR7+. Receptors originate from a man younger than 35 in good health. Some clones in this sample may be carry-over from other donors' samples.

This clone was seen only once. Other DNA sequences within the sample encode an identical CDR3. V is TRBV11-2 and J is TRBJ1-2; no firm D call. Germline CDR1 reads SGHAT; CDR2 reads FQNNGV. The CDR3 spans 13 residues. The germline V and J ends were trimmed by 5 bases and 0 bases, with 7 bases remaining between them. This CDR3 reads CASSPGPNYGYTF. The CDR3 coding sequence is TGTGCCAGCAGCCCAGGACCTAACTATGGCTACACCTTC.

The chain is built from TRBV11-2 and TRBJ2-2; 9 bases agree with TRBD2. V was pared by 0 bases and J by 12 bases, with 17 bases of the junction left unmatched. CDR1 is SGHAT and CDR2 is FQNNGV in the germline V gene. This CDR3 spans 18 amino acids. The CDR3 DNA reads as TGTGCCAGCAGCTTAGAAAAAGAGTCGCGGGAGGGCGGAATCCAGCTGTTTTTT. Translation: CASSLEKESREGGIQLFF.

V and J are TRBV19 and TRBJ1-2, with a tentative D call TRBD1 (5 bases). V was trimmed by 4 bases and J by 2 bases, leaving 8 bases between them. This CDR3 region has 13 residues. CDR1 LNHDA and CDR2 SQIVND come from the germline V gene (reference sequence). The CDR3 sequence: CASSSRGNYGYTF. The CDR3 DNA is TGTGCCAGTAGTAGTAGGGGAAACTATGGCTACACCTTC.

Comments on this clone: In the same sample, other DNA sequences code for this CDR3. The chain recombines TRBV6-5 with TRBJ2-7, with a tentative D call TRBD1 (6 bases). The V end lost 5 bases, the J end lost 2 bases, and 7 bases lay between the germline ends. The CDR3 covers 12 residues. Germline lookup yields CDR1 MNHEY and CDR2 SVGAGI. The CDR3 sequence is CASSQGPYEQYF. For the CDR3, the DNA is TGTGCCAGCAGTCAGGGGCCCTACGAGCAGTACTTC.

The chain couples TRBV6-4 to TRBJ2-7; D call uncertain. Germline V CDR1 and CDR2: MRHNA, SNTAGT. V lost 5 bases, J lost 5 bases, and 13 bases lay in between. The CDR3 contains 13 residues. CDR3 in amino acids: CASSYRIYNEQYF. In nucleotides, the CDR3 is TGTGCCAGCAGTTATAGAATTTACAACGAGCAGTACTTC.

This clone was seen once. Additional DNA sequences in this sample encode the identical CDR3. The chain is built from TRBV6-5 and TRBJ2-7; 10 nucleotides agree with TRBD1. This CDR3 comprises 14 residues. Losses at the gene ends were 4 bases for V and 1 base for J; bases not matched to a gene: 1. Per germline, CDR1 MNHEY and CDR2 SVGAGI. The CDR3 protein is CASSWGQGSYEQYF. DNA of the CDR3: TGTGCCAGCAGTTGGGGACAGGGGTCCTACGAGCAGTACTTC.

The chain links TRBV9 to TRBJ2-2; D unresolved. The germline V and J ends were trimmed by 3 bases and 3 bases, with 6 bases remaining between them. This CDR3 spans 13 amino acids. Germline V CDR1 and CDR2: SGDLS, YYNGEE. CDR3 bases: TGTGCCAGCAGCGACCCCTACACCGGGGAGCTGTTTTTT. This translates into CASSDPYTGELFF.

CDR3: CASRGRQGNYNEQFF. DNA of the CDR3: TGTGCCAGCAGGGGGAGACAGGGGAACTACAATGAGCAGTTCTTC. V and J are TRBV28 and TRBJ2-1; 8 bases match TRBD1. This CDR3 is 15 amino acids long. Trimming took 6 bases from V and 3 from J; bases not matched to a gene: 7. Germline CDR1 is MDHEN and CDR2 is SYDVKM.

The gene calls are TRBV6-8 and TRBJ2-2; 11 nucleotides align to TRBD2. Germline V gives CDR1 MNHGY, CDR2 SAAAGT. The CDR3 sequence is 16 residues long. Trimming at V came to 6 bases and at J to 2 bases, leaving 5 bases not matched to a gene. DNA for the CDR3: TGTGCCAGCAGCGGGACTAGCGGACCTAACACCGGGGAGCTGTTTTTT. Its translation: CASSGTSGPNTGELFF.

The chain couples TRBV28 to TRBJ1-1, with 9 positions matching TRBD1. Looked up from germline, CDR1 is MDHEN and CDR2 is SYDVKM. The V and J ends lost 5 bases and 6 bases, in that order; junction bases with no gene match: 7. This CDR3 has 14 residues. The DNA for the CDR3 is TGTGCCAGCAGTAGAATACAGGGGGCTGCTGAAGCTTTCTTT. Translating it yields CASSRIQGAAEAFF.

The chain is built from TRBV27 and TRBJ2-7; TRBD1 agrees at 9 bases. This CDR3 spans 15 amino acids. V shed 6 bases, J shed 4 bases, and the junction held 10 bases outside the gene matches. Germline CDR1 is MNHEY and CDR2 is SMNVEV (reference sequence). DNA of the CDR3: TGTGCCAGCAGCAAACCCGGGACAGGGATGTACGAGCAGTACTTC. As protein: CASSKPGTGMYEQYF.